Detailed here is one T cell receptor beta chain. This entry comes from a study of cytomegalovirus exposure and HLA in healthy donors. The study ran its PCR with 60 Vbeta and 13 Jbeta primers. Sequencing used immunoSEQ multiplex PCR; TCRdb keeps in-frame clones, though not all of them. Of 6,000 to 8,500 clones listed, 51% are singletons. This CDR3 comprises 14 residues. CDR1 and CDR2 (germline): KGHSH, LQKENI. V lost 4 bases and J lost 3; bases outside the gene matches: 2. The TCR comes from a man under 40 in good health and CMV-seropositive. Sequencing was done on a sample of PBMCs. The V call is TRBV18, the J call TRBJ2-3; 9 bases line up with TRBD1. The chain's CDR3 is CASSLQGATDTQYF. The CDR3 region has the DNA TGTGCCAGCTCACTACAGGGGGCGACAGATACGCAGTATTTT.